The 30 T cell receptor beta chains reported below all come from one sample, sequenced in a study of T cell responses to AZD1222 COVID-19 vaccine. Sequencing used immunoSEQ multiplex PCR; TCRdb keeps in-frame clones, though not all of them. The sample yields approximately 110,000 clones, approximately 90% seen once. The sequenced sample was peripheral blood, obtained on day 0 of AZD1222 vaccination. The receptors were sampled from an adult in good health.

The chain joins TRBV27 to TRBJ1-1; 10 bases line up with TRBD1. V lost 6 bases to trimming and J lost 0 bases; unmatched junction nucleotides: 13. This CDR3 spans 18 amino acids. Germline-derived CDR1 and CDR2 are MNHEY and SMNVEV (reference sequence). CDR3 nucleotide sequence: TGTGCCAGCAGCCCTATTCGGACAGGGGGTCCCCTGAACACTGAAGCTTTCTTT. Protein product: CASSPIRTGGPLNTEAFF.

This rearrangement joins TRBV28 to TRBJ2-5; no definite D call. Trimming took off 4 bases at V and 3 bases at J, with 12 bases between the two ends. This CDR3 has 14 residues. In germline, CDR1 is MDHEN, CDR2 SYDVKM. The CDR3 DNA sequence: TGTGCCAGCAGTTCCCCCGGTTTAGAAGAGACCCAGTACTTC. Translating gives CASSSPGLEETQYF.

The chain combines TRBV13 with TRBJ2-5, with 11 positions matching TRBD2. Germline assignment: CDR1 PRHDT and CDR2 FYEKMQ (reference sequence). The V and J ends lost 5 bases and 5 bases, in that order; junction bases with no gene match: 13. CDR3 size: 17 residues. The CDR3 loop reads CASSATTSGRGRETQYF. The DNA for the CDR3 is TGTGCCAGCAGCGCGACAACTAGCGGGAGAGGGAGGGAGACCCAGTACTTC.

The CDR3 DNA is TGCGCCAGCACCGAATCAGTACCCATGAACACTGAAGCTTTCTTT. Translating it yields CASTESVPMNTEAFF. The chain links TRBV10-2 to TRBJ1-1; D uncertain. The CDR3 has 15 residues. Germline-derived CDR1 and CDR2 are WSHSY and SAAADI. Between the trimmed V and J ends, which lost 7 bases and 0 bases, there was a span of 15 bases.

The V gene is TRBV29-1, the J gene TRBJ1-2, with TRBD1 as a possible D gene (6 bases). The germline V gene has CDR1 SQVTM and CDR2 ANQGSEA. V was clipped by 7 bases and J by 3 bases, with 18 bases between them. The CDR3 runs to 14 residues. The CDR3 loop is CSARGRAGDYGYTF. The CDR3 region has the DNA TGCAGCGCCCGAGGTAGGGCAGGGGACTATGGCTACACCTTC.

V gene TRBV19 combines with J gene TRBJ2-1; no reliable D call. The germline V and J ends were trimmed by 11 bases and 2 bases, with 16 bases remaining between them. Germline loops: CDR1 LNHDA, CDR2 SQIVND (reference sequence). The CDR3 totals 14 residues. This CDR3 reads CAASGGVPYNEQFF. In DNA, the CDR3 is TGTGCCGCCTCAGGCGGCGTCCCCTACAATGAGCAGTTCTTC.

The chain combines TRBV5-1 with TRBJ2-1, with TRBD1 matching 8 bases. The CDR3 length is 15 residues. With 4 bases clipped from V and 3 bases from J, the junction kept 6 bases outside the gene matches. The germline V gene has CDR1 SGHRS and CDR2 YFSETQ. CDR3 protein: CASSPTGVVYNEQFF. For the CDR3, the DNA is TGCGCCAGCAGCCCGACAGGGGTCGTCTACAATGAGCAGTTCTTC.

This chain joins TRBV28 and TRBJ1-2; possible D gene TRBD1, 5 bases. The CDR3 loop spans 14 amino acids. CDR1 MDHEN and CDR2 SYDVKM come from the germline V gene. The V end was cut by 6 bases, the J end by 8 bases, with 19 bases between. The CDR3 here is CASSSGRGSLGYTF. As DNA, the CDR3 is TGTGCCAGCAGCTCCGGGCGGGGGTCGCTGGGCTACACCTTC.

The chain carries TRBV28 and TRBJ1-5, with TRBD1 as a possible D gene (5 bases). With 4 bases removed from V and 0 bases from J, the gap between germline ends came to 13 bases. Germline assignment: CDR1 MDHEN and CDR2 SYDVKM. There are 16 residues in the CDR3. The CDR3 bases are TGTGCCAGCAGTTCAAGACGGACATATAGCAATCAGCCCCAGCATTTT. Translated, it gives CASSSRRTYSNQPQHF.

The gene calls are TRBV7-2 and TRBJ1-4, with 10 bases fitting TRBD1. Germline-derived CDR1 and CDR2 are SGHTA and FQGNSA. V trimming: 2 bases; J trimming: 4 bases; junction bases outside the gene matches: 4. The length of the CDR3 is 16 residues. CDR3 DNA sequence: TGTGCCAGCAGCTTACAAGGGACAGGGGTTAATGAAAAACTGTTTTTT. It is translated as CASSLQGTGVNEKLFF.

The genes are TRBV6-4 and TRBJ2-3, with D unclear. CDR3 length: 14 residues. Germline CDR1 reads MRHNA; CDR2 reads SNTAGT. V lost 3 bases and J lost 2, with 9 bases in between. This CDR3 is CASSEAFNTDTQYF. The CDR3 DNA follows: TGTGCCAGCAGTGAGGCTTTTAACACAGATACGCAGTATTTT.

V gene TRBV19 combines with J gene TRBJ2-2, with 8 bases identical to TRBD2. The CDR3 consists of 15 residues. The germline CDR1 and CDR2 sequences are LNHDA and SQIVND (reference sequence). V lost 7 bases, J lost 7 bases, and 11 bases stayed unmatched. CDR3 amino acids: CASTGSGREGGELFF. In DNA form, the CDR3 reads TGTGCCAGTACCGGGAGCGGGAGAGAAGGCGGGGAGCTGTTTTTT. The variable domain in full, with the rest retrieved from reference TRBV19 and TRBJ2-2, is DGGITQSPKYLFRKEGQNVTLSCEQNLNHDAMYWYRQDPGQGLRLIYYSQIVNDFQKGDIAEGYSVSREKKESFPLTVTSAQKNPTAFYLCASTGSGREGGELFFGEGSRLTVL.

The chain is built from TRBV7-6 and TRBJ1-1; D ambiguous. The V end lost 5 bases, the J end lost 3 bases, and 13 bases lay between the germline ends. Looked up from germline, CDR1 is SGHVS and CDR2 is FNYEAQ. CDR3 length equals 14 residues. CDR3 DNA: TGTGCCAGCAGCCAGGCCTGGGGTGACACTGAAGCTTTCTTT. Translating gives CASSQAWGDTEAFF.

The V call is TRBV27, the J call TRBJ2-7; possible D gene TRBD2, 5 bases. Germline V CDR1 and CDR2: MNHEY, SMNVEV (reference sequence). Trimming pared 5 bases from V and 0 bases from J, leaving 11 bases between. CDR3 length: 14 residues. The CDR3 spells CASSLRGYSYEQYF. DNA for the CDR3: TGTGCCAGCAGTCTACGAGGGTACTCCTACGAGCAGTACTTC.

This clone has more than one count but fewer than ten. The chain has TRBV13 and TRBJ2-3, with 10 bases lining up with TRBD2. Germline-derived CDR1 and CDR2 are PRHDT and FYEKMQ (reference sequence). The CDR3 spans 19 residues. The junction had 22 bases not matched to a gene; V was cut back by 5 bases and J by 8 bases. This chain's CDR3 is CASSPLEAGGFLGFATQYF. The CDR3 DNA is TGTGCCAGCAGCCCCCTTGAAGCGGGGGGGTTCCTTGGCTTCGCTACGCAGTATTTT.

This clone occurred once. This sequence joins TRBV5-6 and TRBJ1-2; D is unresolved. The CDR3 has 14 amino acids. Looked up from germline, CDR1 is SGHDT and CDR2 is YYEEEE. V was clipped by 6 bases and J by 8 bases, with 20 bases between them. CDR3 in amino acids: CASTFLQPGKGYTF. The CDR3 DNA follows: TGTGCCAGCACCTTCCTCCAACCGGGGAAAGGCTACACCTTC.

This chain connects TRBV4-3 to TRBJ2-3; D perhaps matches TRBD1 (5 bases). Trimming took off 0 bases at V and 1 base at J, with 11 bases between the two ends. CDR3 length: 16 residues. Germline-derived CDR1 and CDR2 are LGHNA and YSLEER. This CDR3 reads CASSQEGPRGTDTQYF. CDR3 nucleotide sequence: TGCGCCAGCAGCCAAGAGGGGCCACGGGGCACAGATACGCAGTATTTT.

The CDR3 sequence: CASSPMDSRAWPQHF. CDR3 nucleotides: TGTGCCAGCTCACCTATGGACAGTAGGGCATGGCCCCAGCATTTT. The chain carries TRBV18 and TRBJ1-5; possibly TRBD1 for D (6 bases). V shed 3 bases and J shed 9 bases, with 18 bases lying between them. The length of the CDR3 is 15 residues. Germline V gene data show CDR1 as KGHSH and CDR2 as LQKENI.

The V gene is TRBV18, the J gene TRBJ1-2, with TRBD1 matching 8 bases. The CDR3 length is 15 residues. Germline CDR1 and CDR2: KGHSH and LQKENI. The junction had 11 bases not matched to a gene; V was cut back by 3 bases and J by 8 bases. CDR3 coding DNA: TGTGCCAGCTCACCCCTCGGCAGGGGGCGAGGCGGCTACACCTTC. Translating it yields CASSPLGRGRGGYTF.

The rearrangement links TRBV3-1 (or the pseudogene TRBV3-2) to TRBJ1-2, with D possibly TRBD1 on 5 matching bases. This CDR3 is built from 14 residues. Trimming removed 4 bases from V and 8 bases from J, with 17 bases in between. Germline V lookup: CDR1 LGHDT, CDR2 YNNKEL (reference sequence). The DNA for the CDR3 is TGTGCCAGCAGCCTAGACAGCCCAGTGGGGGGCTACACCTTC. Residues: CASSLDSPVGGYTF.

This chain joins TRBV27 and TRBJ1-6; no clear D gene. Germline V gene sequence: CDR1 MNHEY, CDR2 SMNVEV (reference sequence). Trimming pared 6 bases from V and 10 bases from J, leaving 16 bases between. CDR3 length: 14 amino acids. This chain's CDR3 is CASRGWGGGSPLHF. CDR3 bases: TGTGCCAGCAGAGGGTGGGGAGGAGGATCACCCCTCCACTTT.

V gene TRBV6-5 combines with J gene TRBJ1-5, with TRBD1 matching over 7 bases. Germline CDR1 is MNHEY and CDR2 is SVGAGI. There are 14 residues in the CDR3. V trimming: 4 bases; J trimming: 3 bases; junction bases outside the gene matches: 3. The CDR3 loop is CASSSDRANQPQHF. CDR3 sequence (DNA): TGTGCCAGCAGTTCCGACAGGGCCAATCAGCCCCAGCATTTT.

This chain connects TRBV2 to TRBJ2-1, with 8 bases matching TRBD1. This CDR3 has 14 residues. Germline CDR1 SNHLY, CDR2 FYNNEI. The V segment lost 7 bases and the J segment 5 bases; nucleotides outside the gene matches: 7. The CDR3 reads CASMAGGINNEQFF. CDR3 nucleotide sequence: TGTGCCAGCATGGCAGGGGGCATCAACAATGAGCAGTTCTTC.

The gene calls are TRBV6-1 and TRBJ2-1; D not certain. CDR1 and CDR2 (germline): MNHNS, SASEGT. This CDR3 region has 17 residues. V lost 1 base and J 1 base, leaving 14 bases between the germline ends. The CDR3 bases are TGTGCCAGCAGTGAAGGGTGGGGTCTAGTGTCCTACAATGAGCAGTTCTTC. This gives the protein CASSEGWGLVSYNEQFF.

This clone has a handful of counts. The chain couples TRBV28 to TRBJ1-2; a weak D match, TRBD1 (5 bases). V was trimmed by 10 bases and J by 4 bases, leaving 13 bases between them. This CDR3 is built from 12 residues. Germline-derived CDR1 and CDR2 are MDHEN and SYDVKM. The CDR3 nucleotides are TGTGCCATCCGATCAGGGCCCTATGGCTACACCTTC. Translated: CAIRSGPYGYTF.

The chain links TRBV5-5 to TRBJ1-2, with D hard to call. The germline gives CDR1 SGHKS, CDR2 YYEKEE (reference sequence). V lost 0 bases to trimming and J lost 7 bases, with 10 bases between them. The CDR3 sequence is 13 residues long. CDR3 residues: CASSLVGWRGYTF. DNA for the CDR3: TGTGCCAGCAGCTTGGTCGGTTGGCGTGGCTACACCTTC.

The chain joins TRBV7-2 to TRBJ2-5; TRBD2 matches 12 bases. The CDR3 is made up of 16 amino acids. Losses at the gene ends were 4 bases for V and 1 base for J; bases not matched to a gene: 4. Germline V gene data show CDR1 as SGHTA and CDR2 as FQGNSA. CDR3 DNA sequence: TGTGCCAGCAGCTCCCGGACTAGCGGGGTCCAAGAGACCCAGTACTTC. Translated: CASSSRTSGVQETQYF.

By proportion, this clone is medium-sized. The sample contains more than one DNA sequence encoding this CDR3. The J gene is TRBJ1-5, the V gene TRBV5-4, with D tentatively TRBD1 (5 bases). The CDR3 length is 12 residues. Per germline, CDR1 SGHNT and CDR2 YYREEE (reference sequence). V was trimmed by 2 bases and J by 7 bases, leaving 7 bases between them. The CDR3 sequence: CASSFGDQPQHF. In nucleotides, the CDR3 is TGTGCCAGCAGCTTCGGGGACCAGCCCCAGCATTTT.

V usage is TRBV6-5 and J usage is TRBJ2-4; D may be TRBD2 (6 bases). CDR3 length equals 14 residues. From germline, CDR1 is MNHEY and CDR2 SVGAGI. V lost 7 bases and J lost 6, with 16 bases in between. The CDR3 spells CASTPGGGTNIQYF. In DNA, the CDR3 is TGTGCCAGCACCCCCGGAGGAGGGACAAACATTCAGTACTTC.

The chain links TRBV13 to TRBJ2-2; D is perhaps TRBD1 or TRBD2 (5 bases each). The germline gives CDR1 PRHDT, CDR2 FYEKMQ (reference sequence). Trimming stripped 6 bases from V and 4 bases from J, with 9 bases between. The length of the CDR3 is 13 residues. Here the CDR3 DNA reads TGTGCCAGCAGGGTAGGGACCACCGGGGAGCTGTTTTTT. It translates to CASRVGTTGELFF.